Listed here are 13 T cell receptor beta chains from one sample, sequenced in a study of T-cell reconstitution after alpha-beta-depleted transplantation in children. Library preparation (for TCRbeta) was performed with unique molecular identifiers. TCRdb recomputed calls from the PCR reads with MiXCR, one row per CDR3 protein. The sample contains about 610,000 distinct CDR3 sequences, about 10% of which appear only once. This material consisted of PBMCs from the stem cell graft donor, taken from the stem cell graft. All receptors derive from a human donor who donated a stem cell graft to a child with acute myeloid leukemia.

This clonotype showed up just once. CDR3 in amino acids: CASTTDKLAGELFF. In DNA form, the CDR3 reads TGTGCCAGCACTACGGACAAGCTGGCCGGGGAGCTGTTTTTT. The chain recombines TRBV12-3 or TRBV12-4 with TRBJ2-2; D may be TRBD1 (5 bases). Between the trimmed V and J ends, which lost 7 bases and 6 bases, there was a span of 15 bases. The CDR3 covers 14 residues.

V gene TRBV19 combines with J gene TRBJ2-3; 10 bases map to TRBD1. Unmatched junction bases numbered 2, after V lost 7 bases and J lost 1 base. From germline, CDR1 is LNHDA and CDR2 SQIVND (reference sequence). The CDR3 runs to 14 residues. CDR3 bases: TGTGCCAGTAACGACAGGGGGCGCACAGATACGCAGTATTTT. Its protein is CASNDRGRTDTQYF. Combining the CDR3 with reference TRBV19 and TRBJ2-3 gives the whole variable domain DGGITQSPKYLFRKEGQNVTLSCEQNLNHDAMYWYRQDPGQGLRLIYYSQIVNDFQKGDIAEGYSVSREKKESFPLTVTSAQKNPTAFYLCASNDRGRTDTQYFGPGTRLTVL.

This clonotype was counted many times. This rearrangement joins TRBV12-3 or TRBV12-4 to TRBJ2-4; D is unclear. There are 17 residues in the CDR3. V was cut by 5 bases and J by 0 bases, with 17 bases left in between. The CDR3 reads CASSPQTGSLAKNIQYF. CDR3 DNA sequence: TGTGCCAGCAGTCCTCAGACGGGCAGTCTAGCCAAAAACATTCAGTACTTC.

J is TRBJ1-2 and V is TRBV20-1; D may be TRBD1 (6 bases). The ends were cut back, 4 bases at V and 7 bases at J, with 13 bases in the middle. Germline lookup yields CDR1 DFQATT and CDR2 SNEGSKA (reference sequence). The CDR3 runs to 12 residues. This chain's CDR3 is CSANSGTTGYTF. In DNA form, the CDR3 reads TGCAGTGCTAATTCCGGGACAACTGGCTACACCTTC.

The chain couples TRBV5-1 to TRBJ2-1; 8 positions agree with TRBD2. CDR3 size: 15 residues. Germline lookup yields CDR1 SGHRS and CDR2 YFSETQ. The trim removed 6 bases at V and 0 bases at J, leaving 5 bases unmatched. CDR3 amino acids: CASTAREGSYNEQFF. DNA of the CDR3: TGCGCCAGCACCGCACGGGAGGGCTCCTACAATGAGCAGTTCTTC.

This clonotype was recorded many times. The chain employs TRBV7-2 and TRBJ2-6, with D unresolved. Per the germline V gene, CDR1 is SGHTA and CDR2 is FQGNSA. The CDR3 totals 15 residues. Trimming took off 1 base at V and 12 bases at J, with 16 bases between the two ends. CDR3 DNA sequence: TGTGCCAGCAGCTTAGTTGGCAGTTCTCGCACCGTCCTGACTTTC. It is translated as CASSLVGSSRTVLTF.

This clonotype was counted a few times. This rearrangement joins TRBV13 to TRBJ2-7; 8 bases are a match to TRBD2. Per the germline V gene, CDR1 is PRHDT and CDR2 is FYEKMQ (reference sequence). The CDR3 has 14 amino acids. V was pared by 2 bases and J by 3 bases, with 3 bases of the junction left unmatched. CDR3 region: CASSLRLANYEQYF. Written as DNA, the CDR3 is TGTGCCAGCAGCTTAAGACTAGCGAACTACGAGCAGTACTTC. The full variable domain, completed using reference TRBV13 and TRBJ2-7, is AAGVIQSPRHLIKEKRETATLKCYPIPRHDTVYWYQQGPGQDPQFLISFYEKMQSDKGSIPDRFSAQQFSDYHSELNMSSLELGDSALYFCASSLRLANYEQYFGPGTRLTVT.

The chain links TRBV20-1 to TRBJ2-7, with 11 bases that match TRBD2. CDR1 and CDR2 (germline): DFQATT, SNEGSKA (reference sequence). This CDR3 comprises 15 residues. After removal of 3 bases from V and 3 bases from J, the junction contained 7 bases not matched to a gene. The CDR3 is CSARELAGVDYEQYF. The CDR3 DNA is TGCAGTGCTAGGGAACTAGCGGGAGTCGACTACGAGCAGTACTTC.

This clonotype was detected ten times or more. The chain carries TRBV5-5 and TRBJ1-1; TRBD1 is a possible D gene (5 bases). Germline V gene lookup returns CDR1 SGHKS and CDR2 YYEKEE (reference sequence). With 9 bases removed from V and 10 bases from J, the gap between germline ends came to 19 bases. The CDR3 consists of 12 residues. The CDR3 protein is CATSPGVGGAFF. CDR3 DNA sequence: TGTGCCACCTCCCCGGGGGTCGGAGGAGCTTTCTTT.

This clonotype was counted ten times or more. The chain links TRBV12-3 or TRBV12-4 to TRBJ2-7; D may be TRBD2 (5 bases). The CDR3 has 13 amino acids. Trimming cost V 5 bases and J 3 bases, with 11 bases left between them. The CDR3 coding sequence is TGTGCCAGCAGTCCTAAACTAGGCTACGAGCAGTACTTC. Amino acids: CASSPKLGYEQYF.

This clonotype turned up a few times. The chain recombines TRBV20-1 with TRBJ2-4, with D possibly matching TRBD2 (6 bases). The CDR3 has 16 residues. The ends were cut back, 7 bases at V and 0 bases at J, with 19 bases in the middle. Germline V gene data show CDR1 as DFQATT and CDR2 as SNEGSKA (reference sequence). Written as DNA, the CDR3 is TGCAGTGGGGGGGACGGAATCCTCCTAGCCAAAAACATTCAGTACTTC. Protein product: CSGGDGILLAKNIQYF.

The CDR3 loop reads CASSKLHRRSGNTIYF. The DNA of the CDR3 is TGTGCCAGCAGCAAACTTCATCGGCGCTCTGGAAACACCATATATTTT. This chain uses TRBV21-1 with TRBJ1-3. TRBV21-1 is a documented pseudogene. The CDR3 covers 16 residues.

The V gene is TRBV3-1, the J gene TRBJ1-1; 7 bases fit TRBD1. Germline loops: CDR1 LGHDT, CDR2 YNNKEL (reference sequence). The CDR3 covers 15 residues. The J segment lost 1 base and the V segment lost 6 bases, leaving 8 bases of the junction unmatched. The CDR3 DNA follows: TGTGCCAGCAGAGCGAGGGGGACAGCGAACACTGAAGCTTTCTTT. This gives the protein CASRARGTANTEAFF.